This T cell receptor beta chain is from a study of blood T cells in healthy people across ages. CDR3 length: 16 residues. Germline V gene data show CDR1 as MNHEY and CDR2 as SVGEGT. Trimming removed 6 bases from V and 5 bases from J, with 20 bases in between. Using a J-beta primer mix together with a sample-barcoded 5' primer, a second PCR was run for roughly 6 to 11 cycles. From the 5' RACE reads, TCRdb called clonotypes with MiXCR, one entry per CDR3 protein. This table holds around 870,000 distinct CDR3 sequences, around 26% found once. This clonotype was seen repeatedly, ten times or more. Sequenced material: blood. The TCR was taken from a woman over 75 in good health. The chain is built from TRBV6-2 or TRBV6-3 and TRBJ1-5; a weak D match, TRBD1 (5 bases). In DNA, the CDR3 is TGTGCCAGCAGCACGACGGGACTCCCGGCTTATCAGCCCCAGCATTTT. This encodes CASSTTGLPAYQPQHF.